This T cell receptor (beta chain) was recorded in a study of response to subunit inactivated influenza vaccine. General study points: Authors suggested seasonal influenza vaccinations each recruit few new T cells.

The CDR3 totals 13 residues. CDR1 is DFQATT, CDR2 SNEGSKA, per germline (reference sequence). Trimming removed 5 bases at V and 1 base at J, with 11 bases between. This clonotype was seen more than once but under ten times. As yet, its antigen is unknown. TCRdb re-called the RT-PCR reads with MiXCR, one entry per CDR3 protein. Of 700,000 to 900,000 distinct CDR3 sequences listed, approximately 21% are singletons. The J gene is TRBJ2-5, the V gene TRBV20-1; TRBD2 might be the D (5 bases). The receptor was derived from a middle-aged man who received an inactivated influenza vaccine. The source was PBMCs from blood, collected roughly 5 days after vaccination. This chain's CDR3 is CSAGRGIQETQYF. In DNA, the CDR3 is TGCAGTGCTGGGAGAGGTATCCAAGAGACCCAGTACTTC.